This T cell receptor beta chain originates from a study of regulatory T cells in long-lasting Graves disease. In its sample, this clonotype was seen many times. As yet, its antigen is unknown. For TCR beta, libraries came from iRepertoire HTBI primers and Arm-PCR of CDR3 regions. MiXCR, applied by TCRdb to the multiplex PCR reads, yields one record per CDR3 protein. Of about 240,000 distinct CDR3 sequences in the sample, 20% to 25% were seen once. Study observations and caveats: Among persistent patients, a larger number of public clonotypes were shared (approximately 3,000) than among newly diagnosed patients (just over 950).

Time point in this sample: newly diagnosed GD, antithyroid drugs for less than 3 months. TCR sequences were obtained from RNA taken from PBMCs. The germline CDR1 and CDR2 sequences are SGDLS and YYNGEE. This CDR3 contains 13 residues. Trimming removed 3 bases from V and 2 bases from J, with 8 bases in between. Sequencing used peripheral blood mononuclear cells (PBMCs), obtained at new diagnosis, from a patient treated with antithyroid drugs. The J gene is TRBJ2-5, the V gene TRBV9, with D unclear. The sequence derives from a female donor with Graves disease. This chain's CDR3 is CASSDGLQETQYF. As DNA, the CDR3 is TGTGCCAGCAGCGACGGGCTTCAAGAGACCCAGTACTTC.